This T cell receptor beta chain appears in the sequencing data of a study of blood T cell repertoires in COVID-19. Study-wide context: Both acute and convalescent COVID-19 samples were obtained from the United States, Italy and Spain. Nucleic acid was either cDNA or gDNA, and it came from T cells, B-cell-depleted T cells, or PBMCs.

Some clones are missing from TCRdb's copy, which holds only in-frame ones; the method was immunoSEQ multiplex PCR. The sample carries some 500,000 clones, approximately 88% recorded once. Clinical history reported by participants formed the basis on which cohorts were assigned. Germline loops: CDR1 SEHNR, CDR2 FQNEAQ (reference sequence). The CDR3 loop spans 14 amino acids. V was cut by 1 base and J by 1 base, with 7 bases left in between. This clone came up a few times. The clonotype originates from a woman between 35 and 50 years old who had recovered from COVID-19. The chain joins TRBV7-9 to TRBJ1-1; no clear D. The sequenced material came from PBMCs or T cells enriched from blood (not recorded which). DNA for the CDR3: TGTGCCAGCAGCTTAGAAACAGAGAACACTGAAGCTTTCTTT. It codes for CASSLETENTEAFF. Using reference TRBV7-9 and TRBJ1-1 for the parts outside the CDR3, the full variable domain is DTGVSQNPRHKITKRGQNVTFRCDPISEHNRLYWYRQTLGQGPEFLTYFQNEAQLEKSRLLSDRFSAERPKGSFSTLEIQRTEQGDSAMYLCASSLETENTEAFFGQGTRLTVV.